A single sample is the source of the 25 T cell receptor beta chains below, sequenced in a study of blood T cells in healthy people across ages. It was with a sample-barcoded 5' primer and a J-beta primer mix that a second PCR of roughly 7 to 12 cycles was run. From the 5' RACE reads, TCRdb called clonotypes with MiXCR, one entry per CDR3 protein. Seen here are about 1.8 million distinct CDR3 sequences, 49% observed once, and the top ten hold around 2.1%. Sequenced: blood. These receptor sequences come from a woman aged 40 to 50 in good health.

The rearrangement links TRBV5-1 to TRBJ2-3, with no clear D. Germline V gives CDR1 SGHRS, CDR2 YFSETQ. The CDR3 sequence is 14 residues long. Trimming left V 0 bases short and J 6 bases short, with 11 bases between. CDR3 in amino acids: CASSLAYALDTQYF. Written as DNA, the CDR3 is TGCGCCAGCAGCTTGGCGTATGCACTTGATACGCAGTATTTT.

There are a few counts of this clonotype. This rearrangement joins TRBV20-1 to TRBJ2-3, with 8 bases identical to TRBD2. CDR1 is DFQATT and CDR2 is SNEGSKA in the germline V gene (reference sequence). J lost 3 bases, V lost 2 bases, and 4 bases had no gene match. The CDR3 runs to 14 residues. CDR3 coding DNA: TGCAGTGCTAGATTTTCGGGGGGGACAGATACGCAGTATTTT. This encodes CSARFSGGTDTQYF.

This clonotype was recorded a few times. This rearrangement joins TRBV4-2 to TRBJ2-3, with 9 bases fitting TRBD2. The CDR3 length is 17 residues. V was clipped by 4 bases and J by 2 bases; unmatched bases: 10. Germline CDR1 LGHNA, CDR2 YNFKEQ. The CDR3 DNA reads as TGTGCCAGCAGCCCCCGAGGCAGCGGGGGGAACACAGATACGCAGTATTTT. Residues: CASSPRGSGGNTDTQYF.

J is TRBJ1-2 and V is TRBV20-1; 8 nucleotides line up with TRBD1. The germline V gene encodes CDR1 DFQATT and CDR2 SNEGSKA (reference sequence). CDR3 length equals 14 residues. V gave up 5 bases and J gave up 8 bases; unmatched junction bases: 13. Written as DNA, the CDR3 is TGCAGTGCTTGGTCCAGGGGGCGTATCTACGGCTACACCTTC. Its protein is CSAWSRGRIYGYTF.

The chain uses TRBV4-1 and TRBJ1-6, with D uncertain. This CDR3 is built from 15 residues. V lost 0 bases and J 5 bases, leaving 8 bases between the germline ends. Germline assignment: CDR1 MGHRA and CDR2 YSYEKL. DNA of the CDR3: TGCGCCAGCAGCCAAGACTGGGGTAATAATTCACCCCTCCACTTT. It specifies CASSQDWGNNSPLHF.

This clonotype showed up just a few times. The rearrangement uses TRBV20-1 and TRBJ2-4, with 8 bases fitting TRBD1. The DNA matches TRBJ2-7 better at its end, which makes the J call doubtful. This CDR3 spans 16 amino acids. Germline V gene data show CDR1 as DFQATT and CDR2 as SNEGSKA (reference sequence). The CDR3: CSAIGTGWVTSYEQYF. CDR3 coding DNA: TGCAGTGCGATCGGGACAGGTTGGGTTACCTCCTACGAGCAGTACTTC.

V is TRBV5-4 and J is TRBJ1-6; a possible D gene is TRBD1 (5 bases). With 3 bases removed from V and 8 bases from J, the gap between germline ends came to 15 bases. The germline V gene has CDR1 SGHNT and CDR2 YYREEE (reference sequence). This CDR3 region has 15 residues. CDR3 protein: CASSSDGQIYSPLHF. The CDR3 DNA is TGTGCCAGCAGCTCCGACGGACAAATATATTCACCCCTCCACTTT.

The rearrangement links TRBV9 to TRBJ2-5; 10 positions match TRBD1. CDR1 and CDR2 from the germline V gene are SGDLS and YYNGEE. The CDR3 has 15 residues. V shed 3 bases, J shed 5 bases, and the junction held 7 bases outside the gene matches. Here the CDR3 reads CASSAPGQGIETQYF. For the CDR3, the DNA is TGTGCCAGCAGCGCTCCGGGACAGGGGATCGAGACCCAGTACTTC.

The table lists this clonotype with a few counts. The chain couples TRBV7-2 to TRBJ2-1; 10 nucleotides line up with TRBD2. Per germline, CDR1 SGHTA and CDR2 FQGNSA. CDR3 length: 16 amino acids. Trimming at V came to 6 bases and at J to 0 bases, leaving 5 bases not matched to a gene. CDR3 amino acids: CASRATSGPSYNEQFF. DNA of the CDR3: TGTGCCAGCAGGGCGACTAGCGGGCCCTCCTACAATGAGCAGTTCTTC.

This clonotype was observed once. The germline gene is not matched at one end of the junction; a read error may be the cause. The V and J genes are TRBV6-5 and TRBJ2-3; 9 bases line up with TRBD2. This CDR3 has 14 residues. Looked up from germline, CDR1 is MNHEY and CDR2 is SVGAGI. The CDR3 DNA follows: TGTGCCAGCGGGAAGCGGGGGGTCGCCGATAGGCAGTATTTT. Protein: CASGKRGVADRQYF.

This clonotype was counted between two and nine times. V gene TRBV6-2 or TRBV6-3 combines with J gene TRBJ2-4; a weak D match, TRBD1 (6 bases). The CDR3 is 15 amino acids. Between the trimmed V and J ends, which lost 2 bases and 3 bases, there was a span of 11 bases. CDR1 is MNHEY and CDR2 is SVGEGT in the germline V gene. In nucleotides, the CDR3 is TGTGCCAGCAGTTACATGGACAGCCGCAAAAACATTCAGTACTTC. It encodes CASSYMDSRKNIQYF.

The chain employs TRBV6-1 and TRBJ2-7; D is ambiguous. CDR3 length: 12 amino acids. The V end was cut by 2 bases, the J end by 3 bases, with 5 bases between. Per germline, CDR1 MNHNS and CDR2 SASEGT. CDR3 nucleotide sequence: TGTGCCAGCAGTGAACTCATCTACGAGCAGTACTTC. Protein: CASSELIYEQYF.

This rearrangement joins TRBV6-1 to TRBJ1-5; 8 bases map to TRBD1. Germline assignment: CDR1 MNHNS and CDR2 SASEGT. The CDR3 has 16 amino acids. The trim removed 3 bases at V and 6 bases at J, leaving 10 bases unmatched. The CDR3 DNA reads TGTGCCAGCAGTGATATTACAGGGGGATTAAGTCAGCCCCAGCATTTT. Translating it yields CASSDITGGLSQPQHF.

This clonotype has a handful of counts. A much bigger clone sits one base away, suggesting this may be a read error. This sequence joins TRBV6-8 and TRBJ2-7; D remains unclear. CDR1 MNHGY and CDR2 SAAAGT come from the germline V gene. The CDR3 contains 12 residues. Trimming pared 4 bases from V and 3 bases from J, leaving 7 bases between. The CDR3 reads CASSSKNYEQYF. DNA for the CDR3: TGTGCCAGCAGTTCCAAAAACTACGAGCAGTACTTC.

This clonotype was observed a few times. The V gene is TRBV7-9, the J gene TRBJ1-1, with D possibly being TRBD1 (6 bases). V was pared by 5 bases and J by 1 base, with 17 bases between. This CDR3 contains 16 residues. Germline V gene data show CDR1 as SEHNR and CDR2 as FQNEAQ (reference sequence). The CDR3 nucleotides are TGTGCCAGCAGCCGGGGTGGGGGCCCGAGGAACACTGAAGCTTTCTTT. It yields the protein CASSRGGGPRNTEAFF.

This clonotype has more than one count but fewer than ten. V usage is TRBV29-1 and J usage is TRBJ2-1; 7 nucleotides line up with TRBD1. V lost 3 bases to trimming and J lost 2 bases; unmatched junction nucleotides: 4. CDR1 is SQVTM and CDR2 is ANQGSEA in the germline V gene. The CDR3 totals 14 residues. The DNA for the CDR3 is TGCAGCGTTGATATAGGACAGGCCTACAATGAGCAGTTCTTC. It is translated as CSVDIGQAYNEQFF.

The chain joins TRBV5-1 to TRBJ2-7; TRBD1 aligns across 10 bases. The V segment lost 2 bases and the J segment 6 bases; nucleotides outside the gene matches: 5. Germline-derived CDR1 and CDR2 are SGHRS and YFSETQ. This CDR3 is 14 amino acids long. The CDR3 spells CASSFGQGGFEQYF. The DNA of the CDR3 is TGCGCCAGCAGCTTCGGACAGGGGGGCTTCGAGCAGTACTTC.

The chain recombines TRBV5-1 with TRBJ2-5; the D gene could be TRBD1 or TRBD2 (6 bases each). V lost 2 bases and J lost 5, with 13 bases in between. In germline, CDR1 is SGHRS, CDR2 YFSETQ. CDR3 size: 14 residues. CDR3 sequence (DNA): TGCGCCAGCAGCTTCTGGGGGGCCATGGAGACCCAGTACTTC. It encodes CASSFWGAMETQYF.

A word on this clonotype: The junction does not match germline at one end; this may be a read error. V usage is TRBV14 and J usage is TRBJ1-1; D is undetermined. From germline, CDR1 is SGHDN and CDR2 FVKESK. CDR3 length equals 16 residues. CDR3 sequence reads: CASSQDFQVGNAEAFF. As DNA, the CDR3 is TGTGCCAGCAGCCAAGATTTCCAGGTGGGGAACGCTGAAGCTTTCTTT.

V usage is TRBV6-5 and J usage is TRBJ2-1, with a weak D call TRBD1 (6 bases). Looked up from germline, CDR1 is MNHEY and CDR2 is SVGAGI. This CDR3 has 16 residues. Trimming stripped 0 bases from V and 4 bases from J, with 13 bases between. The CDR3, as DNA: TGTGCCAGCAGTTACTCGATAGGGACATCATACAATGAGCAGTTCTTC. Residues: CASSYSIGTSYNEQFF.

This clonotype appeared a few times. J is TRBJ2-1 and V is TRBV11-1; D is ambiguous. The CDR3 is made up of 12 amino acids. The V end lost 5 bases, the J end lost 7 bases, and 9 bases lay between the germline ends. The V gene's germline CDR1 is SGHAT and CDR2 FQDESV (reference sequence). The DNA of the CDR3 is TGTGCCAGCAGCCCGAAACGGAATGAGCAGTTCTTC. Translating it yields CASSPKRNEQFF.

V is TRBV2 and J is TRBJ2-3; the D gene is possibly TRBD2 (5 bases). CDR1 is SNHLY, CDR2 FYNNEI, per germline. The V end lost 10 bases, the J end lost 3 bases, and 17 bases lay between the germline ends. The CDR3 extends over 14 amino acids. In DNA, the CDR3 is TGTGCCACCTCCTTTGCGGGCCCTACAGATACGCAGTATTTT. Amino acids: CATSFAGPTDTQYF.

This rearrangement joins TRBV7-3 to TRBJ1-1; 8 nucleotides match TRBD1. CDR1 is SGHTA and CDR2 is FQGTGA in the germline V gene. With V trimmed by 6 bases and J by 0 bases, 6 bases remained unmatched. This CDR3 is 15 amino acids long. CDR3 sequence reads: CASSPQGALNTEAFF. CDR3 nucleotide sequence: TGTGCCAGCAGTCCGCAGGGGGCTCTGAACACTGAAGCTTTCTTT.

The chain couples TRBV6-2 or TRBV6-3 to TRBJ2-7; 11 bases match TRBD2. V shed 6 bases and J 2 bases; nucleotides not matched to a gene: 6. This CDR3 has 15 amino acids. Germline lookup yields CDR1 MNHEY and CDR2 SVGEGT. The CDR3 loop reads CASRKSGLAAYEQYF. The CDR3 region has the DNA TGTGCCAGCAGAAAGTCGGGACTAGCGGCCTACGAGCAGTACTTC.

This clonotype was detected only a few times. This chain uses TRBV7-2 with TRBJ1-2; TRBD1 is a possible D gene (5 bases). Germline V gives CDR1 SGHTA, CDR2 FQGNSA. The CDR3 totals 16 residues. The V end was cut by 1 base, the J end by 4 bases, with 16 bases between. As DNA, the CDR3 is TGTGCCAGCAGCTTAGGTCTGCCCAGGGAACCCTATGGCTACACCTTC. Its protein is CASSLGLPREPYGYTF.